Sequencing of this T cell receptor (beta chain) was carried out in a study of graft-versus-host responses after intestinal transplantation. Overall study: Among the recipients, transplants were multivisceral, liver-intestinal, or isolated intestinal. Anti-thymocyte globulin was used for induction in all recipients, who then took tacrolimus and steroids for 2 to 4 years.

Study-level findings and limits: Among circulating GvH clones, peak levels were associated with early post-transplant declines in HvG clones. In recipient marrow, GvH clones were found, and some appeared first in ileum or blood.

This CDR3 is 12 amino acids long. The germline CDR1 and CDR2 sequences are MNHEY and SVGAGI. Trimming at V came to 10 bases and at J to 4 bases, leaving 6 bases not matched to a gene. Method: immunoSEQ multiplex PCR; TCRdb's copy keeps in-frame clones and lacks some. There are 14,000 or so clones in the sample; roughly two fifths occur only once, and about 15% lies in the top ten. A few counts support this clone. Co-plated with 200,000 CFSE-labeled responder cells were 200,000 irradiated, violet-dye-labeled stimulator cells. This chain links TRBV6-5 with TRBJ1-2; TRBD1 agrees at 7 bases. This specimen was alloreactive CD8+ T cells from a mixed lymphocyte reaction culture, taken before intestinal transplant. Specified subset: CFSE-low proliferating T cells sorted from approximately six-day pre-transplant mixed lymphocyte reaction (GvH or HvG direction). The clonotype originates from a human patient who received an intestinal transplant. CDR3 coding DNA: TGTGCCATCGGGACAGCGCCCTATGGCTACACCTTC. This encodes CAIGTAPYGYTF.